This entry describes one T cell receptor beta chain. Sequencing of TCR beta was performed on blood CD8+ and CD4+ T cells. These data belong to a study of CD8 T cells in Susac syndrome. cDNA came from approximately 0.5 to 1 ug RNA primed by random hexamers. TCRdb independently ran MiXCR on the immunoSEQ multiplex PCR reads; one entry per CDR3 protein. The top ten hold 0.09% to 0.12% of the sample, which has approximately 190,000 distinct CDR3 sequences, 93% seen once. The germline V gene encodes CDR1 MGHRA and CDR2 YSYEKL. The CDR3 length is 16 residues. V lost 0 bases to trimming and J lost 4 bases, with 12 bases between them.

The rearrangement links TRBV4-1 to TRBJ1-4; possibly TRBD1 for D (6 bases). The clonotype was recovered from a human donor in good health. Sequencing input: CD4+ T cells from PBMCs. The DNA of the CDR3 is TGCGCCAGCAGCCAAGATAGGGGGGTATTTAATGAAAAACTGTTTTTT. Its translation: CASSQDRGVFNEKLFF.